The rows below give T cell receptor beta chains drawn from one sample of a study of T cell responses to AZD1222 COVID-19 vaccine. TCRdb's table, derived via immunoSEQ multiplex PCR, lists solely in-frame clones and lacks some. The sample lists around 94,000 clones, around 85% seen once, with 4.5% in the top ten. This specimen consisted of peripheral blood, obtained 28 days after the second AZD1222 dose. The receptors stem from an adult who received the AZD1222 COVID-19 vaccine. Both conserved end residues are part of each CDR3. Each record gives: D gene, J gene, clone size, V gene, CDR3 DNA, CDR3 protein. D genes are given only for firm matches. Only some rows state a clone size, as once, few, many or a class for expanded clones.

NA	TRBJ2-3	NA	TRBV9	TGTGCCAGCAGCTTTCGGACTGAAGATACGCAGTATTTT	CASSFRTEDTQYF
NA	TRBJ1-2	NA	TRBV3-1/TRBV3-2	TGTGCCAGCAGCCAAGGAGGCAGAGGGGGGTATGGCTACACCTTC	CASSQGGRGGYGYTF
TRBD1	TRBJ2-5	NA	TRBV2	TGTGCCAGCAGCCCCGGGACAGGGGGTCTACGGTACTTC	CASSPGTGGLRYF
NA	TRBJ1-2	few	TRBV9	TGTGCCAGCAGCGTCGAGCCGGGAGCCCGTGAAGGCTACACCTTC	CASSVEPGAREGYTF
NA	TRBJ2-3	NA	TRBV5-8	TGTGCCAGCGGGCGTCTAAGCACAGATACGCAGTATTTT	CASGRLSTDTQYF
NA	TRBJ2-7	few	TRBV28	TGTGCCAGCAGCCCGGGGCAGGATACTGAGCAGTACTTC	CASSPGQDTEQYF
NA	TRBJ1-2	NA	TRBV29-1	TGCAGCGTTGAAGGGAATGGCTACACCTTC	CSVEGNGYTF
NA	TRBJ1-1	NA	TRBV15	TGTGCCACCAGCAGAGACCGCAGGGGTAGGTCTGAAGCTTTCTTT	CATSRDRRGRSEAFF
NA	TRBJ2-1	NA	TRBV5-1	TGCGCCAGCAGCTTGGTCGCGTGGCAGGCCAGTGAGCAGTTCTTC	CASSLVAWQASEQFF
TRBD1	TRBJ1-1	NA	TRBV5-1	TGCGCCAGCAGCGACCGACAGGGCGCTGGTGAAGCTTTCTTT	CASSDRQGAGEAFF
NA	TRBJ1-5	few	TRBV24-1	TGTGCCACCAGTGGTGGGCCGGGGGTGGCCCAGCATTTT	CATSGGPGVAQHF
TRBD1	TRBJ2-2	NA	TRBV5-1	TGCGCCAGCAGCTTGGGACGGGACAGGGTTACCGGGGAGCTGTTTTTT	CASSLGRDRVTGELFF
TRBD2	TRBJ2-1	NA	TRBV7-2	TGTGCCAGCAGCTTAACAACGACTAGCAGTGAGCAGTTCTTC	CASSLTTTSSEQFF
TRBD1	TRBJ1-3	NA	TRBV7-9	TGTGCCAGCAGTGACACAGGGGGCGAGGGAAACACCATATATTTT	CASSDTGGEGNTIYF
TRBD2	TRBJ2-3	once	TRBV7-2	TGTGCCAGCCGGAGGGAGGGGGATACGCAGTATTTT	CASRREGDTQYF
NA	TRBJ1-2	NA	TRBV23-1	TGCGCCAGCAGCCCGACCTCGGGGCGGCCCTTTAACTATGGCTACACCTTC	CASSPTSGRPFNYGYTF
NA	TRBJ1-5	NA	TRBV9	TGTGCCAGCAGCGCGGACACTAGCAATCAGCCCCAGCATTTT	CASSADTSNQPQHF
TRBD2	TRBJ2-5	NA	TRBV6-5	TGTGCCAGCAGTTTATACGGGACCTCCGGGAGGGAGACCCAGTACTTC	CASSLYGTSGRETQYF
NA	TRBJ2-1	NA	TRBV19	TGTGCCAGTAGTATGAAAATGTTTGGGGGCAATGAGCAGTTCTTC	CASSMKMFGGNEQFF
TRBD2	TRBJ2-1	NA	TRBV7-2	TGTGCCAGCAGCTGGACTGGCGGGAGGGTGAATGAGCAGTTCTTC	CASSWTGGRVNEQFF
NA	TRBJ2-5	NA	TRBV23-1	TGCGCCAGCAGTCCCATACTTCCTCAGGAGACCCAGTACTTC	CASSPILPQETQYF
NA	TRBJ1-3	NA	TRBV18	TGTGCCAGCTCACCACCGAGCGGAAGCTCTGGAAACACCATATATTTT	CASSPPSGSSGNTIYF
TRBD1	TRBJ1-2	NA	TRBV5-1	TGCGCCAGCAGCTTGGCCGCGGGACAGGGGTACTATGGCTACACCTTC	CASSLAAGQGYYGYTF
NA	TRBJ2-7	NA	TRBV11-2	TGTGCCAGCAGCTTAGTTTTAGGGGTGAGCTCCTACGAGCAGTACTTC	CASSLVLGVSSYEQYF
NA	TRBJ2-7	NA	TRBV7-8	TGTGCCAGCAGCTTTACCAGGGGGGGAGGACCCTACGAGCAGTACTTC	CASSFTRGGGPYEQYF
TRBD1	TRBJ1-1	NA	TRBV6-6	TGTGCCAGCAGTTACGTCCAGGGGGACACTGAAGCTTTCTTT	CASSYVQGDTEAFF
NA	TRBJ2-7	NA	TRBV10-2	TGCGCCAGCAGTAGGGGCTACGAGCAGTACTTC	CASSRGYEQYF
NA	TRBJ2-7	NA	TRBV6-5	TGTGCCAGCAGAGCCCTGTACGAGCAGTACTTC	CASRALYEQYF
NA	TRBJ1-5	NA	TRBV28	TGTGCCAGCAGTTTCGTTTCTGGTCAGCCCCAGCATTTT	CASSFVSGQPQHF
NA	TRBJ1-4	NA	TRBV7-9	TGTGCCAGCAGCTTAGCGCTAAATGGCATGTCGAGCGGTAATGAAAAACTGTTTTTT	CASSLALNGMSSGNEKLFF
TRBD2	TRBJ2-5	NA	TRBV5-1	TGCGCCAGCAGCTTGCCCGAGACTAGCAGTTCGGAGACCCAGTACTTC	CASSLPETSSSETQYF
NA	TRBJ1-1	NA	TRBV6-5	TGTGCCAGCAGTTACGGGGGGGACACTGAAGCTTTCTTT	CASSYGGDTEAFF
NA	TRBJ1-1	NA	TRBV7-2	TGTGCCAGCAGCTTAGTATGGACTGAAGCTTTCTTT	CASSLVWTEAFF
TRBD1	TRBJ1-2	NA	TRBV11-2	TGTGCCAGCAGCTCCGACAGGGTCTATGGCTACACCTTC	CASSSDRVYGYTF
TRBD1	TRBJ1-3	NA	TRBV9	TGTGCCAGCAGCGTACAGGGGGCCTCTGGAAACACCATATATTTT	CASSVQGASGNTIYF
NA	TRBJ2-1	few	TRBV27	TGTGCCAGCAGTTTACTGGGCGGGACCAGCTACAATGAGCAGTTCTTC	CASSLLGGTSYNEQFF
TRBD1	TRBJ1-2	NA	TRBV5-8	TGTGCCAGCAGCTTGTTCCAGGGGGCGTATGGCTACACCTTC	CASSLFQGAYGYTF
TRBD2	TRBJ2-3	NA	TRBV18	TGTGCCAGCTCACCACTAGCGGGGCGCACAGATACGCAGTATTTT	CASSPLAGRTDTQYF
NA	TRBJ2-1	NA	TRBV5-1	TGCGCCAGCATGGGGGGAGCGCTGGCGGGTGCTGAGCAGTTCTTC	CASMGGALAGAEQFF
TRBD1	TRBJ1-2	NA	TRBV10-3	TGTGCCATCAGTGAGAGAGGCGGACAGGGAGACTATGGCTACACCTTC	CAISERGGQGDYGYTF
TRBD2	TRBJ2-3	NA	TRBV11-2	TGTGCCAGCAGCGGGGGGGTGCAGTATTTT	CASSGGVQYF
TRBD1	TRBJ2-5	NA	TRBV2	TGTGCCAGCAGTGAGGGACAGGGGTTTGAGACCCAGTACTTC	CASSEGQGFETQYF
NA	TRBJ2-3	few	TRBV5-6	TGTGCCAGCAGCTTTTGGTCAGGGTACGCAGATACGCAGTATTTT	CASSFWSGYADTQYF
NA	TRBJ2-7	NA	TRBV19	TGTGCCACTAGTTTAGGAGGATACGAGCAGTACTTC	CATSLGGYEQYF
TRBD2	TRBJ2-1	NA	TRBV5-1	TGCGCCAGCAGCTTGGCTTGGACTAGCGGGGACAACAATGAGCAGTTCTTC	CASSLAWTSGDNNEQFF
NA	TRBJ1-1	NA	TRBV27	TGTGCCAGCACTCGGGGGAAAGTCATGAACACTGAAGCTTTCTTT	CASTRGKVMNTEAFF
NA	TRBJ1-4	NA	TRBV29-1	TGCAGCGTTCAGGGATCTCGACTGTTTTTT	CSVQGSRLFF
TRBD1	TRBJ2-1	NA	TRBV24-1	TGTGCCACCAGTGTCTTAAGACAGGGCGAGCAGTTCTTC	CATSVLRQGEQFF
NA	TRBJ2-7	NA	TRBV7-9	TGTGCCAGCAGCTTCACGGACTACGAGCAGTACTTC	CASSFTDYEQYF
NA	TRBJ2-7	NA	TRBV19	TGTGCCAGTAGTAGACGGGACTCGGGGGCTTACGAGCAGTACTTC	CASSRRDSGAYEQYF
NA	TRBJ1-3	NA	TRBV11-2	TGTGCCAGCAGCTTAACAGGGCCCTCCTCTGGAAACACCATATATTTT	CASSLTGPSSGNTIYF
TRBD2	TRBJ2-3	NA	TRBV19	TGTGCCAGTAGTGCCCCTCTAGCGGGAGGGGCAGATACGCAGTATTTT	CASSAPLAGGADTQYF
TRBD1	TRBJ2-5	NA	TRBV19	TGTGCCAGTAGTACGACGGGACAGGGGGGGGAGACCCAGTACTTC	CASSTTGQGGETQYF
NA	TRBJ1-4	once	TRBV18	TGTGCCAGCTCACCAAGGGGGACTAATGAAAAACTGTTTTTT	CASSPRGTNEKLFF
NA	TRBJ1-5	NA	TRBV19	TGTGCCAGTAGTATCTGGCAGGGAATGGGCAATCAGCCCCAGCATTTT	CASSIWQGMGNQPQHF
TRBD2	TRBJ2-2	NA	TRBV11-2	TGTGCCAGCAGGTCTATTCGAGCGACTAGCGGGACGAACACCGGGGAGCTGTTTTTT	CASRSIRATSGTNTGELFF